This paragraph covers one T cell receptor beta chain sequence. The record originates from a study of T cell changes during pregnancy in multiple sclerosis. The germline CDR1 and CDR2 sequences are SGHRS and YFSETQ. The length of the CDR3 is 11 residues. Trimming removed 4 bases at V and 5 bases at J, with 6 bases between. Assay used: immunoSEQ multiplex PCR; TCRdb lists only in-frame clones, some missing. The table lists 40,000 to 50,000 clones, roughly 92% of them singletons. The chain links TRBV5-1 to TRBJ2-5, with a weak D call TRBD1 (6 bases). The receptor was derived from a female donor in good health, enrolled as a control in a pregnancy study. The sample consisted of CD4+ T cells from peripheral blood mononuclear cells, taken in the second trimester of pregnancy. The CDR3 sequence: CASSDRETQYF. CDR3 sequence (DNA): TGCGCCAGCAGCGACAGGGAGACCCAGTACTTC.